This T cell receptor beta chain was identified during a study of regulatory T cells in long-lasting Graves disease. Time point in this sample: newly diagnosed GD, antithyroid drugs for less than 3 months. Extracted RNA from PBMCs served as the source of the TCR library. Assembly of TCR beta libraries relied on iRepertoire HTBI primers together with Arm-PCR of CDR3 regions. TCRdb fed the multiplex PCR reads into MiXCR, producing one record per CDR3 protein. Of some 560,000 distinct CDR3 sequences detected, 15% to 20% appear once; the ten largest clones hold 20% to 25%. The table lists this clonotype with many counts. Another study also made use of these data, one on T cells in Graves' hyperthyroidism and ophthalmopathy. From that report: The HTBI primer set served for first-round RT-PCR of the TCR CDR3.

This TCR was sampled from a woman aged 35-60 years with Graves disease. The specimen comprised peripheral blood mononuclear cells (PBMCs), sampled at new diagnosis, from a patient treated with antithyroid drugs.

Here the CDR3 reads CASSGVMGVRSRDSNQPQHF. CDR3 DNA: TGTGCCAGCAGTGGAGTGATGGGGGTTCGTTCGCGGGATAGCAATCAGCCCCAGCATTTT. This sequence joins TRBV6-1 and TRBJ1-5, with a possible D match to TRBD1 (5 bases). The germline V gene encodes CDR1 MNHNS and CDR2 SASEGT. The CDR3 sequence is 20 residues long. V was trimmed by 4 bases and J by 0 bases, leaving 25 bases between them.